This TCR beta chain appears in the sequencing data of a study of blood T cell repertoires in COVID-19. Looking at the study overall: T cells, B-cell-depleted T cells, or PBMCs provided the cDNA or gDNA that served as material.

Per the authors' pipeline: It was from reference gene primer amplification that nucleated cell counts were estimated. Only in-frame clones appear in the TCRdb table, and some are missing; sequencing was by immunoSEQ multiplex PCR. For V, J and clone size, that table is used; D and trimming come from the DNA. The sample contains about 87,000 clones, 89% of which appear only once. This clone was seen only once. Trimming at V came to 0 bases and at J to 3 bases, leaving 9 bases not matched to a gene. The CDR3 runs 18 residues. Germline V CDR1 and CDR2: SEHNR, FQNEAQ (reference sequence). Sequencing was carried out using peripheral blood. The TCR originated in an elderly woman with active COVID-19. V and J are TRBV7-9 and TRBJ2-7; 12 bases are a match to TRBD2. This CDR3 is CASSLAQLAGGLSYEQYF. The CDR3 DNA reads as TGTGCCAGCAGCTTAGCGCAGCTAGCGGGAGGGTTAAGCTACGAGCAGTACTTC.